The 15 T cell receptor beta chains below were found in one sample sequenced in a study of blood T cell repertoires in COVID-19. Measured with immunoSEQ multiplex PCR; TCRdb has only the in-frame clones, and not every one. The data hold approximately 200,000 clones, with more than 65% observed a single time. Sequencing was performed on PBMCs or T cells enriched from blood (not recorded which). The receptors originated from a man aged 35 to 55 who had recovered from COVID-19.

In the case of this clone: The same CDR3 arises from other DNA sequences in this sample as well. V gene TRBV19 combines with J gene TRBJ1-1; D may be TRBD1 (6 bases). CDR3 length: 14 amino acids. The V end lost 3 bases, the J end lost 1 base, and 9 bases lay between the germline ends. Germline V gene sequence: CDR1 LNHDA, CDR2 SQIVND (reference sequence). CDR3 sequence (DNA): TGTGCCAGTAGTATCCTACAGGGGAACACTGAAGCTTTCTTT. It specifies CASSILQGNTEAFF.

This clone showed up just once. The chain recombines TRBV5-8 with TRBJ2-7, with 7 bases fitting TRBD1. Germline-derived CDR1 and CDR2 are SGHTS and YDEGEE. The CDR3 has 16 amino acids. V shed 0 bases, J shed 3 bases, and the junction held 9 bases outside the gene matches. The CDR3 sequence is CASSLEGAQYGYEQYF. CDR3 nucleotides: TGTGCCAGCAGCTTGGAGGGGGCGCAGTATGGCTACGAGCAGTACTTC.

The CDR3, as DNA: TGTGCCAGCAGTCAGACTAGCGGGGGAACCTACGAGCAGTACTTC. As protein: CASSQTSGGTYEQYF. J is TRBJ2-7 and V is TRBV7-2; 12 bases are a match to TRBD2. The CDR3 totals 15 residues. J gave up 2 bases and V 6 bases, and 5 bases lay outside the gene matches. Germline V CDR1 and CDR2: SGHTA, FQGNSA.

J is TRBJ1-2 and V is TRBV5-1; D is possibly TRBD1 (5 bases). The length of the CDR3 is 14 residues. CDR1 SGHRS and CDR2 YFSETQ come from the germline V gene. The germline V and J ends were trimmed by 4 bases and 2 bases, with 12 bases remaining between them. CDR3 in DNA: TGCGCCAGCAGCCTGTTTGGGGGGAACTATGGCTACACCTTC. It specifies CASSLFGGNYGYTF.

V usage is TRBV6-6 and J usage is TRBJ1-1; D possibly corresponds to TRBD1 (5 bases). The germline CDR1 and CDR2 sequences are MNHNY and SVGAGI (reference sequence). V was cut by 7 bases and J by 4 bases, with 22 bases left in between. This CDR3 has 16 residues. The CDR3 reads CASTLKLGRDITEAFF. The CDR3 DNA follows: TGTGCCAGCACCCTAAAGTTGGGGCGTGATATCACTGAAGCTTTCTTT.

The CDR3 sequence is CASSRPTQGTSTDTQYF. The CDR3 DNA reads as TGTGCCAGCAGCCGACCGACGCAGGGTACGAGCACAGATACGCAGTATTTT. The chain employs TRBV7-8 and TRBJ2-3, with a weak D call TRBD1 (5 bases). V shed 5 bases and J shed 0 bases, with 18 bases lying between them. CDR3 size: 17 residues. Germline V lookup: CDR1 SGHVS, CDR2 FQNEAQ.

To note about this clone: One junction end disagrees with the germline gene, perhaps due to a read error. The CDR3 DNA reads TGTGCTAGCAGCTTAATTAGTCGAGGGGGATATTACGAGCAGTACTTC. Protein sequence: CASSLISRGGYYEQYF. The chain combines TRBV7-7 with TRBJ2-7; D possibly corresponds to TRBD1 (6 bases). CDR3 size: 16 residues. Germline CDR1 reads SSHAT; CDR2 reads FNYEAQ (reference sequence).

The chain joins TRBV27 to TRBJ1-1; 7 bases line up with TRBD1. This CDR3 has 16 amino acids. Germline CDR1 MNHEY, CDR2 SMNVEV (reference sequence). V shed 0 bases, J shed 5 bases, and the junction held 9 bases outside the gene matches. The CDR3 DNA is TGTGCCAGCAGTTTATCTCCCGGGACAGCATATACTGAAGCTTTCTTT. This gives the protein CASSLSPGTAYTEAFF.

This clone was observed a handful of times. The V gene is TRBV29-1, the J gene TRBJ2-1; 9 nucleotides agree with TRBD2. Germline assignment: CDR1 SQVTM and CDR2 ANQGSEA. The CDR3 totals 15 residues. After removal of 5 bases from V and 7 bases from J, the junction contained 12 bases not matched to a gene. The chain's CDR3 is CSVLEGLAGANEQFF. The CDR3 DNA is TGCAGCGTTCTAGAGGGACTAGCCGGGGCTAATGAGCAGTTCTTC.

This chain joins TRBV2 and TRBJ2-1; 7 nucleotides line up with TRBD1. The germline gives CDR1 SNHLY, CDR2 FYNNEI. The CDR3 covers 14 residues. With V trimmed by 4 bases and J by 4 bases, 4 bases remained unmatched. The CDR3 protein is CASSGQGSYNEQFF. The CDR3 DNA is TGTGCCAGCAGTGGACAGGGAAGTTACAATGAGCAGTTCTTC.

V and J are TRBV5-1 and TRBJ2-1; perhaps TRBD1 as D (5 bases). Germline assignment: CDR1 SGHRS and CDR2 YFSETQ. CDR3 length equals 15 residues. V shed 7 bases and J shed 5 bases, with 19 bases lying between them. The CDR3 DNA follows: TGCGCCAGCTCCCTACAGGTTTCGTACGACAATGAGCAGTTCTTC. It yields the protein CASSLQVSYDNEQFF. Complete variable domain (other parts from reference TRBV5-1 and TRBJ2-1): KAGVTQTPRYLIKTRGQQVTLSCSPISGHRSVSWYQQTPGQGLQFLFEYFSETQRNKGNFPGRFSGRQFSNSRSEMNVSTLELGDSALYLCASSLQVSYDNEQFFGPGTRLTVL.

The rearrangement links TRBV20-1 to TRBJ1-4; 7 nucleotides line up with TRBD1. The J segment lost 0 bases and the V segment lost 3 bases, leaving 13 bases of the junction unmatched. The CDR3 has 18 residues. Per germline, CDR1 DFQATT and CDR2 SNEGSKA (reference sequence). CDR3 protein: CSASPIQGQTTTNEKLFF. In DNA, the CDR3 is TGCAGTGCTAGTCCAATCCAGGGACAGACGACAACTAATGAAAAACTGTTTTTT.

This rearrangement joins TRBV27 to TRBJ1-2; 9 nucleotides align to TRBD1. The CDR3 sequence is 13 residues long. Unmatched junction bases numbered 9, after V lost 8 bases and J lost 8 bases. Germline V gives CDR1 MNHEY, CDR2 SMNVEV (reference sequence). The DNA of the CDR3 is TGTGCCAGCGGGGACAGGGTCGCACGCGGCTACACCTTC. It is translated as CASGDRVARGYTF.

J is TRBJ1-4 and V is TRBV4-3; D perhaps matches TRBD1 (5 bases). This CDR3 has 13 residues. Trimming shortened V by 0 bases and J by 7 bases, and 6 bases separated the two germline ends. Germline CDR1 reads LGHNA; CDR2 reads YSLEER. The CDR3 spells CASSQDRAEKLFF. The CDR3 coding sequence is TGCGCCAGCAGCCAAGACAGGGCTGAAAAACTGTTTTTT.

This rearrangement joins TRBV7-9 to TRBJ1-2, with D perhaps matching TRBD1 (6 bases). Germline V lookup: CDR1 SEHNR, CDR2 FQNEAQ (reference sequence). Trimming left V 1 base short and J 7 bases short, with 13 bases between. The CDR3 contains 14 residues. The CDR3 DNA reads TGTGCCAGCAGCTTAGACAGGGACCAGCGTGGCTACACCTTC. Translation: CASSLDRDQRGYTF.